This TCR beta chain was sequenced in a study of T cell clones after liver transplantation. About the study: A pre-transplant mixed lymphocyte reaction with TCRbeta sequencing defined graft-donor-reactive clones followed in post-transplant blood. The study, taken as a whole, reports: In two subjects, few donor cells limited the measurable donor-reactive repertoire.

A word on this clone: The antigen is not known. The junction departs from germline at one end; a sequencing error may be responsible.

Germline-derived CDR1 and CDR2 are MGHRA and YSYEKL. This CDR3 spans 18 amino acids. The protocol was immunoSEQ multiplex PCR, while the TCRdb copy is restricted to in-frame clones and leaves out a portion. The sample lists tens of thousands of clones; roughly 82% were seen once. This chain connects TRBV4-1 to TRBJ2-3; D perhaps matches TRBD1 (6 bases). Material: CD4+ T cells from blood, obtained 46 months after liver transplant. The clonotype was recovered from a human patient who received a liver transplant. Some T cells may arise from the graft donor. The CDR3 DNA follows: TGCGTCAGCAGCCAAGGAACTCTGGGGCAGGGGAGAGGAGATACGCAGTATTTT. Its translation: CVSSQGTLGQGRGDTQYF.